These 8 T cell receptor beta chains share one sample of origin, sequenced in a study of blood T cell repertoires in COVID-19. The method was immunoSEQ multiplex PCR; TCRdb's version includes in-frame clones alone and lacks a portion of them. The top ten clones hold about 1% of a sample with 80,000 or so clones, about 90% of them seen once. Sequences were obtained from peripheral blood. Receptors originate from a woman between 45 and 60 years old in a cohort sampled during active COVID-19.

V gene TRBV7-2 combines with J gene TRBJ2-1; 8 bases align to TRBD2. V was pared by 1 base and J by 3 bases, with 2 bases of the junction left unmatched. The CDR3 has 15 residues. CDR1 SGHTA and CDR2 FQGNSA come from the germline V gene. CDR3 bases: TGTGCCAGCAGCTTAGTTGGGACTAGCTACAATGAGCAGTTCTTC. It codes for CASSLVGTSYNEQFF.

The chain has TRBV6-2 or TRBV6-3 and TRBJ1-2; 7 positions match TRBD1. The CDR3 is 14 residues long. Germline-derived CDR1 and CDR2 are MNHEY and SVGEGT. V dropped 4 bases and J dropped 2; count of bases not matched to a gene: 4. The CDR3 DNA follows: TGTGCCAGCAGTTCCCGACAGGGCAACTATGGCTACACCTTC. Translated: CASSSRQGNYGYTF.

The gene calls are TRBV19 and TRBJ1-4; 8 bases align to TRBD1. The CDR3 runs to 13 residues. The V gene's germline CDR1 is LNHDA and CDR2 SQIVND (reference sequence). Germline trimming cut 10 bases from V and 4 bases from J; bases unmatched to any gene: 5. The CDR3 sequence is CATSGGFNEKLFF. DNA of the CDR3: TGTGCCACTTCAGGGGGCTTTAATGAAAAACTGTTTTTT.

The rearrangement joins TRBV18 to TRBJ1-6, with 9 bases identical to TRBD1. This CDR3 is built from 16 residues. Germline-derived CDR1 and CDR2 are KGHSH and LQKENI. V dropped 1 base and J dropped 8; count of bases not matched to a gene: 6. The DNA of the CDR3 is TGTGCCAGCTCACCACGGTCGGGACAGGGCGATTCACCCCTCCACTTT. This translates into CASSPRSGQGDSPLHF.

J is TRBJ2-1 and V is TRBV6-6, with TRBD1 matching over 10 bases. The CDR3 consists of 15 residues. Germline V lookup: CDR1 MNHNY, CDR2 SVGAGI (reference sequence). J gave up 7 bases and V 2 bases, and 5 bases lay outside the gene matches. CDR3 sequence: CASSYTPGQGNEQFF. In nucleotides, the CDR3 is TGTGCCAGCAGTTACACTCCGGGACAGGGGAATGAGCAGTTCTTC.

The chain recombines TRBV27 with TRBJ1-2; a weak D match, TRBD1 (5 bases). CDR1 is MNHEY, CDR2 SMNVEV, per germline (reference sequence). Trimming took 5 bases from V and 4 from J, leaving 17 bases between them. The CDR3 consists of 15 residues. CDR3 sequence: CASSLGLPGFYGYTF. CDR3 coding DNA: TGTGCCAGCAGTCTGGGACTTCCCGGGTTCTATGGCTACACCTTC.

This clone was picked up one time. The junction does not match germline at one end; this may be a read error. The V call is TRBV2, the J call TRBJ2-2, with D possibly TRBD1 on 6 matching bases. The CDR3 totals 16 residues. CDR1 and CDR2 (germline): SNHLY, FYNNEI. The CDR3 nucleotides are TGTGCCAGCAGTGAACAGGGGCCCATGAACACCGAGGAGCTGTTTTTT. Protein sequence: CASSEQGPMNTEELFF.

The rearrangement links TRBV27 to TRBJ1-5, with D maybe TRBD1 (5 bases). The CDR3 spans 15 residues. Germline V gene data show CDR1 as MNHEY and CDR2 as SMNVEV (reference sequence). Trimming stripped 6 bases from V and 0 bases from J, with 12 bases between. The DNA of the CDR3 is TGTGCCAGCAGATTCAGGGTAAATAGCAATCAGCCCCAGCATTTT. Its translation: CASRFRVNSNQPQHF.